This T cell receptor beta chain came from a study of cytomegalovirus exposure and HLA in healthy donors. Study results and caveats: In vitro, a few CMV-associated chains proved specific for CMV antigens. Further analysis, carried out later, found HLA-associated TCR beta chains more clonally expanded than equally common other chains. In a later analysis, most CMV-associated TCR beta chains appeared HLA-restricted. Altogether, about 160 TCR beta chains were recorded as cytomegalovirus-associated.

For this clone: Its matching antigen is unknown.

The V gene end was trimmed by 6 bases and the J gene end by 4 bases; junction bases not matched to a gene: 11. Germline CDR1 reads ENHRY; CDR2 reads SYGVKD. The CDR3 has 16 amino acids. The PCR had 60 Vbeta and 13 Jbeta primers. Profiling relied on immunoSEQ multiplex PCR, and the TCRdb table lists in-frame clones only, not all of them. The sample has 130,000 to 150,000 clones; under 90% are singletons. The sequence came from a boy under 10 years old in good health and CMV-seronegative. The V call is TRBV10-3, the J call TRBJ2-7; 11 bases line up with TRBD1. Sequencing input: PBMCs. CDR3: CAIRGAGTGGHYEQYF. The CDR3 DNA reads TGTGCCATCAGGGGGGCTGGGACAGGGGGACATTACGAGCAGTACTTC.